The entry below gives a single T cell receptor beta chain sequence along with its context. What it binds is unknown. This sample was included in a study of identical twins. Study conclusions and caveats: Partly confounded zero-insertion analyses could result from invariant MAIT and iNKT cells. The conclusions drew on cross-sectional statistical analysis instead of tracking the same donors.

Template switching supplied a universal primer site; unique molecular identifiers were carried on the cDNA. TCRdb ran MiXCR on the 5' RACE reads and lists one entry per CDR3 protein. The table includes about 430,000 distinct CDR3 sequences, about 18% detected once. Healthy Caucasian individuals made up all the donors. CDR1 and CDR2 from the germline V gene are SGHNT and YYREEE (reference sequence). CDR3 size: 18 residues. J was trimmed by 1 base and V by 0 bases; bases with no gene match: 10. The receptor was derived from a man between 45 and 60 years old in good health. Sequencing was performed on naive T cells sorted from blood. This rearrangement joins TRBV5-4 to TRBJ2-1, with 7 bases aligning to TRBD2. The CDR3 bases are TGTGCCAGCAGCTTGGTGCCCGGGACTATCCAATCCTACAATGAGCAGTTCTTC. Amino acids: CASSLVPGTIQSYNEQFF.